This T cell receptor (beta chain) was recorded in a study of cytomegalovirus exposure and HLA in healthy donors. Broader study findings: A list of around 160 TCR beta chains associated with cytomegalovirus was given.

The junction had 6 bases not matched to a gene; V was cut back by 4 bases and J by 6 bases. The germline gives CDR1 SGHTA, CDR2 FQGNSA. This CDR3 is built from 14 residues. Primers: 60 Vbeta forward and 13 Jbeta reverse. TCRdb's table, derived via immunoSEQ multiplex PCR, lists solely in-frame clones and lacks some. Of some 99,000 clones in the sample, roughly three quarters are singletons; the top ten hold around 7.7%. Comments on this clone: The target antigen is unknown.

This TCR was sampled from a woman aged 50 to 65 in good health and CMV-seropositive. The specimen was PBMCs. V gene TRBV7-2 combines with J gene TRBJ1-5, with 7 nucleotides matching TRBD1. The CDR3 sequence is CASSSRQGGQPQHF. Written as DNA, the CDR3 is TGTGCCAGCAGCTCCCGACAGGGTGGTCAGCCCCAGCATTTT.